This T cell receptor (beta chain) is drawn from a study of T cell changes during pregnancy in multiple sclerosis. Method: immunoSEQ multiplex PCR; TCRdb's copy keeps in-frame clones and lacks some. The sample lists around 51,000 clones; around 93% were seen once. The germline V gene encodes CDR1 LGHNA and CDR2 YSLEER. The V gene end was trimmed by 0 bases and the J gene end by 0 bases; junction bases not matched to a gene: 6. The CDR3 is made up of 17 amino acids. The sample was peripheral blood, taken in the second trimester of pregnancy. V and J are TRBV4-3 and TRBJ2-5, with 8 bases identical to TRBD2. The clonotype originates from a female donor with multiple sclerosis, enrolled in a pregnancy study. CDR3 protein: CASSQELAELYQETQYF. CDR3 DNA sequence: TGCGCCAGCAGCCAAGAACTAGCGGAATTGTACCAAGAGACCCAGTACTTC.